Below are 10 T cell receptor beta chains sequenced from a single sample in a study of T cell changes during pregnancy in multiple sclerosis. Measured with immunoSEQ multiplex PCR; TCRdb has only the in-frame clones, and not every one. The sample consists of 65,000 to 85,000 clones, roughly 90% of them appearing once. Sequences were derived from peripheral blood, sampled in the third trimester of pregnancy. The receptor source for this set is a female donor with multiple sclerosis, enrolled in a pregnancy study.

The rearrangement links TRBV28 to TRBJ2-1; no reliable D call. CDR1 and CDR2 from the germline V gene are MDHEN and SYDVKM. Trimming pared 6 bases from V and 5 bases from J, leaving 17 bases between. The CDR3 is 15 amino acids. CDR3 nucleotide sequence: TGTGCCAGCAGCCCCAATGCCCTGGGCCACAATGAGCAGTTCTTC. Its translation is CASSPNALGHNEQFF.

The chain's CDR3 is CASREPNTEAFF. The CDR3 nucleotides are TGCGCCAGCAGAGAGCCGAACACTGAAGCTTTCTTT. V is TRBV5-1 and J is TRBJ1-1; D remains unclear. Per the germline V gene, CDR1 is SGHRS and CDR2 is YFSETQ. The CDR3 covers 12 residues. With 5 bases removed from V and 1 base from J, the gap between germline ends came to 6 bases.

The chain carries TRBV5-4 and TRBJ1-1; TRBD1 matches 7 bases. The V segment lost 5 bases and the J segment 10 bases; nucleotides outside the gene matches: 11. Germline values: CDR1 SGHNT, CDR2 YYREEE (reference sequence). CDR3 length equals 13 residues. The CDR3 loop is CASSSGQIRGAFF. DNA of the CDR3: TGTGCCAGCAGTTCGGGACAGATCAGAGGAGCTTTCTTT.

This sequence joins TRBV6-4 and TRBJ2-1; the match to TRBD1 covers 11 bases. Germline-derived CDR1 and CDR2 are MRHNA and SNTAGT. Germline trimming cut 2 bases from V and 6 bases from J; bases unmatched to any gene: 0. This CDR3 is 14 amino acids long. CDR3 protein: CASSDGTGGNEQFF. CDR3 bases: TGTGCCAGCAGTGACGGGACAGGGGGCAATGAGCAGTTCTTC.

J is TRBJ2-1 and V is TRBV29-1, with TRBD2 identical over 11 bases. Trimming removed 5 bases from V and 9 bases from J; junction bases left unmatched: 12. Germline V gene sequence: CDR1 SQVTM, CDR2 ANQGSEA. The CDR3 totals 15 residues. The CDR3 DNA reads TGCAGCGTTTTGTCTGGGCTAGCGGGGGGTGGTGAGCAGTTCTTC. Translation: CSVLSGLAGGGEQFF.

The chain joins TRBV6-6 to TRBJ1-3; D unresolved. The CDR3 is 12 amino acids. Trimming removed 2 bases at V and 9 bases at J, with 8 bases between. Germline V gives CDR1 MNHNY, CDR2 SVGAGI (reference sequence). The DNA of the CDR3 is TGTGCCAGCAGTTACCATGGAGGCACCATATATTTT. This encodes CASSYHGGTIYF.

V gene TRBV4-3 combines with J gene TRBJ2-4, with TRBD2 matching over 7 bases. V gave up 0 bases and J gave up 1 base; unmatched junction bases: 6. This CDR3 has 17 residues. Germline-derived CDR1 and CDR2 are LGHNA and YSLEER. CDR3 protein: CASSQDWAGEAKNIQYF. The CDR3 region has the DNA TGCGCCAGCAGCCAAGATTGGGCGGGGGAGGCCAAAAACATTCAGTACTTC.

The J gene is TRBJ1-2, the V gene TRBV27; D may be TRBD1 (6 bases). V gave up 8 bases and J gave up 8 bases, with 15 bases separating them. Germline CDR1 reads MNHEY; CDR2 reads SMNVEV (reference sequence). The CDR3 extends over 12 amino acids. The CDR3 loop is CASLDSSRGYTF. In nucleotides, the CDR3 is TGTGCCAGCCTGGACAGTTCGCGGGGCTACACCTTC.

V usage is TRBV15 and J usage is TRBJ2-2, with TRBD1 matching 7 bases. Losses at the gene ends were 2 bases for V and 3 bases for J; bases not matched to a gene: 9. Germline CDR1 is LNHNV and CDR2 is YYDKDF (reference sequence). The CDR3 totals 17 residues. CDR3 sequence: CATSRSPTGDHTGELFF. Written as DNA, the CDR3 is TGTGCCACCAGCAGATCGCCAACAGGGGACCACACCGGGGAGCTGTTTTTT. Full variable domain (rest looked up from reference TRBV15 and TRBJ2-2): DAMVIQNPRYQVTQFGKPVTLSCSQTLNHNVMYWYQQKSSQAPKLLFHYYDKDFNNEADTPDNFQSRRPNTSFCFLDIRSPGLGDTAMYLCATSRSPTGDHTGELFFGEGSRLTVL.

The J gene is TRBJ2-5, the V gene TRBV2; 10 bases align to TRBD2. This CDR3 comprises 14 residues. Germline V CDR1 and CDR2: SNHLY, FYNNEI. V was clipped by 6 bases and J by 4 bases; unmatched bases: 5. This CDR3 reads CASSPGLAAETQYF. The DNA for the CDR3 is TGTGCCAGCAGCCCAGGACTAGCGGCAGAGACCCAGTACTTC.